These 12 T cell receptor beta chains came from one sample sequenced in a study of blood T cell repertoires in COVID-19. Assay: immunoSEQ multiplex PCR; the TCRdb copy retains only in-frame clones and omits some. This sample carries fewer than 200,000 clones, around four fifths of them seen once, and the ten largest clones take 4.4%. Material: PBMCs or T cells enriched from blood (not recorded which). These receptors came from a woman in her forties or fifties who had recovered from COVID-19.

J is TRBJ2-3 and V is TRBV6-5, with 8 nucleotides matching TRBD2. The germline CDR1 and CDR2 sequences are MNHEY and SVGAGI. The CDR3 sequence is 15 residues long. V gave up 4 bases and J gave up 2 bases; unmatched junction bases: 5. The CDR3 coding sequence is TGTGCCAGCAGTTTTAGCGGGGTCCCCACAGATACGCAGTATTTT. This encodes CASSFSGVPTDTQYF.

The gene calls are TRBV10-1 and TRBJ2-1; 9 nucleotides agree with TRBD1. This CDR3 spans 13 amino acids. Germline V CDR1 and CDR2: WNHNN, SYGVQD (reference sequence). J gave up 9 bases and V 4 bases, and 4 bases lay outside the gene matches. The CDR3 sequence is CASSGQGVIEQFF. In nucleotides, the CDR3 is TGCGCCAGCAGTGGACAGGGGGTGATTGAGCAGTTCTTC.

This sequence joins TRBV4-1 and TRBJ1-1, with a possible D match to TRBD1 (6 bases). The CDR3 sequence is 16 residues long. V was trimmed by 8 bases and J by 2 bases, leaving 21 bases between them. Per germline, CDR1 MGHRA and CDR2 YSYEKL. CDR3 nucleotides: TGCGCCAGCGGACCCACGGACAGTTTACGAAACACTGAAGCTTTCTTT. Translated, it gives CASGPTDSLRNTEAFF.

V usage is TRBV2 and J usage is TRBJ1-2; TRBD1 aligns across 8 bases. The V gene's germline CDR1 is SNHLY and CDR2 FYNNEI. The CDR3 has 16 amino acids. Trimming cost V 1 base and J 7 bases; bases outside gene matches: 11. The CDR3, as DNA: TGTGCCAGCAGTGAAGAGTCAGGGGGCTCTCTAAGTGGCTACACCTTC. Translating gives CASSEESGGSLSGYTF. The full variable domain, its missing parts supplied by reference TRBV2 and TRBJ1-2, is EPEVTQTPSHQVTQMGQEVILRCVPISNHLYFYWYRQILGQKVEFLVSFYNNEISEKSEIFDDQFSVERPDGSNFTLKIRSTKLEDSAMYFCASSEESGGSLSGYTFGSGTRLTVV.

This clone was found a few times. The V gene is TRBV5-4, the J gene TRBJ2-3; TRBD2 matches at 7 bases. The CDR3 is 16 residues long. From germline, CDR1 is SGHNT and CDR2 YYREEE (reference sequence). V was clipped by 1 base and J by 4 bases; unmatched bases: 9. CDR3 bases: TGTGCCAGCAGCTTGTCAGGACTAGTAAGGGCAGATACGCAGTATTTT. Protein sequence: CASSLSGLVRADTQYF.

In its sample, this clone was seen a few times. The V call is TRBV12-5, the J call TRBJ2-1; TRBD1 is a possible D gene (5 bases). The CDR3 consists of 14 residues. Germline-derived CDR1 and CDR2 are LGHNT and FRNRAP. Trimming took 2 bases from V and 6 from J, leaving 11 bases between them. DNA for the CDR3: TGTGCTAGTGGTTTGTGGCAGGGTGGCAATGAGCAGTTCTTC. Amino acid sequence: CASGLWQGGNEQFF.

This rearrangement joins TRBV27 to TRBJ1-5, with a possible D match to TRBD1 (5 bases). CDR1 is MNHEY, CDR2 SMNVEV, per germline (reference sequence). The CDR3 consists of 15 residues. V lost 3 bases and J lost 6, with 15 bases in between. This CDR3 is CASSFDRGVGQPQHF. The CDR3 DNA sequence: TGTGCCAGCAGTTTCGACAGAGGTGTCGGTCAGCCCCAGCATTTT.

The chain employs TRBV3-1 (or the pseudogene TRBV3-2) and TRBJ2-7; 11 positions agree with TRBD1. V was pared by 2 bases and J by 10 bases, with 7 bases of the junction left unmatched. There are 14 residues in the CDR3. CDR1 is LGHDT, CDR2 YNNKEL, per germline (reference sequence). The CDR3 sequence: CASSQKGGQGVQYV. CDR3 coding DNA: TGTGCCAGCAGCCAAAAAGGGGGACAGGGGGTCCAGTACGTC.

The rearrangement joins TRBV5-4 to TRBJ1-4, with 9 bases that match TRBD1. V shed 4 bases, J shed 8 bases, and the junction held 6 bases outside the gene matches. The CDR3 is 14 residues long. In germline, CDR1 is SGHNT, CDR2 YYREEE (reference sequence). This CDR3 reads CASSVQGALEKLFF. The CDR3 bases are TGTGCCAGCAGCGTACAGGGGGCTCTAGAAAAACTGTTTTTT.

On this clone: The junction shows a germline mismatch at one end, possibly a read error. The chain links TRBV6-4 to TRBJ1-3; possible D gene TRBD1, 6 bases. CDR3 length: 12 amino acids. Per germline, CDR1 MRHNA and CDR2 SNTAGT. The chain's CDR3 is CASSAVRDNISW. As DNA, the CDR3 is TGTGCCAGCAGTGCAGTAAGGGACAACATCTCTTGG.

The chain uses TRBV11-2 and TRBJ2-1, with 7 bases that match TRBD1. Looked up from germline, CDR1 is SGHAT and CDR2 is FQNNGV. V was pared by 3 bases and J by 6 bases, with 5 bases of the junction left unmatched. CDR3 length equals 14 residues. The CDR3 bases are TGTGCCAGCAGCTTTACGGGGACAGTCAATGAGCAGTTCTTC. Protein product: CASSFTGTVNEQFF.

This clone has just a few counts. This chain links TRBV5-1 with TRBJ2-1; unclear D gene. The CDR3 length is 13 residues. V was clipped by 5 bases and J by 0 bases, with 6 bases between them. From germline, CDR1 is SGHRS and CDR2 YFSETQ. The CDR3: CASRPSSYNEQFF. DNA for the CDR3: TGCGCCAGCAGGCCGAGCTCCTACAATGAGCAGTTCTTC.